Listed below are T cell receptor beta chains from one sample, sequenced in a study of blood T cell repertoires in COVID-19. Repertoires were generated with immunoSEQ multiplex PCR, while TCRdb's copy carries only in-frame clones and drops some. This table has approximately 190,000 clones, approximately 91% appearing once. Material for sequencing was peripheral blood. The receptors were gathered from a middle-aged woman who had recovered from COVID-19. Each CDR3 is given with its conserved first and last residue. Fields, in order: J gene, V gene, D gene, clone size, CDR3 DNA, CDR3 protein. The D gene is left open where the match is weak. Part of the rows lack a size; the others show once, few, many or a class for expanded clones.

TRBJ1-4 TRBV27 - - TGTGCCAGCAGTTTTTCGGGGGCGGGGGTTGAAAAACTGTTTTTT CASSFSGAGVEKLFF
TRBJ1-1 TRBV5-1 TRBD1 - TGCGCCAGCAGCTCCGGACAGGGATACACTGATGAAGCTTTCTTT CASSSGQGYTDEAFF
TRBJ2-1 TRBV29-1 TRBD1 - TGCAGCGCCAGCCCTAGCCGGGACAGGGTGCACAATGAGCAGTTCTTC CSASPSRDRVHNEQFF
TRBJ2-3 TRBV4-1 TRBD2 - TGCGCCAGCAGCTCGGGACTAGCGGGATTCACAGATACGCAGTATTTT CASSSGLAGFTDTQYF
TRBJ2-7 TRBV2 - - TGTGCCAGCAGTGACACACGCGAGCAGTACTTC CASSDTREQYF
TRBJ1-3 TRBV7-9 - once TGTGCCAGCAGCTTAAGGCGAGACGGGGGAGAAACAACCATATATTTT CASSLRRDGGETTIYF
TRBJ1-2 TRBV28 TRBD1 once TGTGCCAGCAGCCCTACAGGGGGCGACCTCTATGGCTACACCTTC CASSPTGGDLYGYTF
TRBJ2-7 TRBV3-1/TRBV3-2 TRBD2 few TGTGCCAGCAGCCGGGGAACTAGCGGGAGGCAAGGCGCCTACGAGCAGTACTTC CASSRGTSGRQGAYEQYF
TRBJ2-7 TRBV7-9 TRBD1 - TGTGCCAGCAGCCTAGAGGGCAGGACAGGGGACTACGAGCAGTACTTC CASSLEGRTGDYEQYF
TRBJ2-7 TRBV30 - - TGTGCCTGGAGTGTACAGGCGGGGCCCTACGAGCAGTACTTC CAWSVQAGPYEQYF
TRBJ2-7 TRBV18 TRBD2 - TGTGCCAGCTCTCCAGCCGGGGGACTAGCAGTCTACGAGCAGTACTTC CASSPAGGLAVYEQYF
TRBJ1-5 TRBV5-5 - - TGTGCCAGCAGCTTGAACAGGCTTAGCAATCAGCCCCAGCATTTT CASSLNRLSNQPQHF
TRBJ2-4 TRBV9 TRBD1 - TGTGCCAGCAGCGTAGGACAGGGGAAAAACATTCAGTACTTC CASSVGQGKNIQYF
TRBJ2-3 TRBV27 TRBD1 - TGTGCCAGCAGTTCGGGACAGTTCACAGATACGCAGTATTTT CASSSGQFTDTQYF
TRBJ1-6 TRBV4-3 - - TGCGCCAGCAGCCAAGATTTCCAGGGAGGCGGTTCACCCCTCCACTTT CASSQDFQGGGSPLHF
TRBJ2-1 TRBV7-2 - - TGTGCCAGCAGCTTATTGGCCAATGAGCAGTTCTTC CASSLLANEQFF
TRBJ2-7 TRBV7-3 - - TGTGCCAGCAGCTTAACCCCTAGCGAGGCCTACGAGCAGTACTTC CASSLTPSEAYEQYF
TRBJ1-1 TRBV18 - - TGTGCCAGCTCACCACGGCAGAACACTGAAGCTTTCTTT CASSPRQNTEAFF
TRBJ2-7 TRBV9 TRBD2 - TGTGCCAGCAGCGGAGAAGCGGGAGGGTCCTACGAGCAGTACTTC CASSGEAGGSYEQYF
TRBJ1-2 TRBV5-1 - - TGCGCCAGCAGTTCAAGGGGGTCAGATACAGAATACACCTTC CASSSRGSDTEYTF
TRBJ2-7 TRBV20-1 - - TGCAGTGCTAGTCGGGGGAGCACCTACGAGCAGTACTTC CSASRGSTYEQYF
TRBJ2-5 TRBV18 - - TGTGCCAGCTCACCACCTGCAGGGTCAGAGACCCAGTACTTC CASSPPAGSETQYF
TRBJ1-6 TRBV30 - - TGTGCCTGGAGCCGCACGGTGGCGGCATATAATTCACCCCTCCACTTT CAWSRTVAAYNSPLHF
TRBJ2-5 TRBV7-3 TRBD1 - TGTGCCAGCAGCCTGGGACAGGCCCAAGAGACCCAGTACTTC CASSLGQAQETQYF
TRBJ2-3 TRBV7-8 TRBD2 - TGTGCCAGCAGCCATCGACTAGCGGGAGGGCCTTTGTCAGATACGCAGTATTTT CASSHRLAGGPLSDTQYF
TRBJ2-3 TRBV11-3 - - TGTGCCAGCAGCTTAGTGGCGGGGGCGGATACGCAGTATTTT CASSLVAGADTQYF
TRBJ2-7 TRBV20-1 TRBD2 - TGCAGCGCGGGGAGGGCCTACGAGCAGTACTTC CSAGRAYEQYF